This T cell receptor (beta chain) was sequenced during a study of shared clonotypes between healthy human individuals. Looked up from germline, CDR1 is SGHVT and CDR2 is SQSDAQ. The V and J ends lost 5 bases and 0 bases respectively, with 16 bases between them. This CDR3 is 16 amino acids long. TCRdb's copy holds only in-frame clones and misses some; the assay was immunoSEQ multiplex PCR. The data contain roughly 2.1 million clones, approximately 94% of them singletons. Naivety among CD8 cells was defined by CD45RO negativity and positive CCR7 selection, thereby excluding terminally differentiated effector memory CD45RA+ cells. The donors were adults (healthy and HIV-negative) with no recent acute infections or vaccinations.

The chain recombines TRBV7-4 with TRBJ1-2, with D perhaps TRBD1 (5 bases). This receptor was taken from a man in his late teens or twenties in good health. Some clones in this sample may be carry-over from other donors' samples. Source material: naive CD8+ T cells from PBMCs. As DNA, the CDR3 is TGTGCCAGCAGCCCCCCAGGGCAGGCGGCTAACTATGGCTACACCTTC. It translates to CASSPPGQAANYGYTF.